This T cell receptor (beta chain) emerged from a study of T cell repertoires in cytomegalovirus infection. Study observations and caveats: HLA-C-restricted CMV clonotypes gave the most frequent clonotype in two of eight donors.

V was shortened by 4 bases and J by 4 bases, with 11 bases between the two germline ends. The V gene's germline CDR1 is SGHKS and CDR2 YYEKEE (reference sequence). This CDR3 has 13 amino acids. TCRdb re-derived calls from the reads in MiXCR, one entry per CDR3 protein. The table has 200,000 to 300,000 distinct CDR3 sequences, over 9% seen once. About this clonotype itself: Its antigen is as yet unknown.

This sequence was found in a human donor in good health (CMV status not recorded). Some clones in this sample may be carry-over from other donors' samples. The specimen was PBMCs. V and J are TRBV5-5 and TRBJ1-1, with no clear D. The CDR3 loop reads CASSDTPTTEAFF. CDR3 sequence (DNA): TGTGCCAGCAGCGACACACCGACCACTGAAGCTTTCTTT.